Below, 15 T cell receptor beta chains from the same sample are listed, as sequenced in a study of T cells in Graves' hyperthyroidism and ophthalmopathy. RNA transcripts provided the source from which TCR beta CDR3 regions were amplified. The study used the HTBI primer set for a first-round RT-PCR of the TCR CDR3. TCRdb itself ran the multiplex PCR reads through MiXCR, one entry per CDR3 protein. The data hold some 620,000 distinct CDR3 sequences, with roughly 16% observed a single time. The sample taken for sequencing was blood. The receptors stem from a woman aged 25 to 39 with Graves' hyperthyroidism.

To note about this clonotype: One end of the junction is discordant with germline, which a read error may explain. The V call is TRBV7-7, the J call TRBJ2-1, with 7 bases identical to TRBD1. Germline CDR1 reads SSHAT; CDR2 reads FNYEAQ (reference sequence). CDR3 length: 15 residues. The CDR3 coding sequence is TGTGCTAGCAGCCCCCGGGGACAGCCGGCGGGTGAGCAGTTCTTC. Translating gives CASSPRGQPAGEQFF.

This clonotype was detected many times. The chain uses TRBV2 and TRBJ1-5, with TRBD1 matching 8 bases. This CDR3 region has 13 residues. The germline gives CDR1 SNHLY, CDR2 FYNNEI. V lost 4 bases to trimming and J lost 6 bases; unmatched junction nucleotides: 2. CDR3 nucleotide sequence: TGTGCCAGCAGTGCTGACAGGGGTCAGCCCCAGCATTTT. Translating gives CASSADRGQPQHF.

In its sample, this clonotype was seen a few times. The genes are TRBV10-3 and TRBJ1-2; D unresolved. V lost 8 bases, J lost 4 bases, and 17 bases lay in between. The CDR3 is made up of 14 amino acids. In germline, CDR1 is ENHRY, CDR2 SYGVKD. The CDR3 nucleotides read TGTGCCATCCGTGTTGGTAGAGGTCTCTATGGCTACACCTTC. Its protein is CAIRVGRGLYGYTF.

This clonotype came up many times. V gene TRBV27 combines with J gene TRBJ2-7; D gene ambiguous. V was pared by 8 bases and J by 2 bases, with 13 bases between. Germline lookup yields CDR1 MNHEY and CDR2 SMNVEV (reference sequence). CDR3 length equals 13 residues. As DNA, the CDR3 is TGTGCCAGCGGCTTAGGACGGACCTACGAGCAGTACTTC. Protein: CASGLGRTYEQYF.

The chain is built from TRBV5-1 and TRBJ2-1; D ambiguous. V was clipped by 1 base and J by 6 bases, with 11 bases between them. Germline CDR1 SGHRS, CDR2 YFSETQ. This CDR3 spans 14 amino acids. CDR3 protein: CASSLTGLGNEQFF. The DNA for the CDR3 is TGCGCCAGCAGCTTGACTGGTCTAGGCAATGAGCAGTTCTTC.

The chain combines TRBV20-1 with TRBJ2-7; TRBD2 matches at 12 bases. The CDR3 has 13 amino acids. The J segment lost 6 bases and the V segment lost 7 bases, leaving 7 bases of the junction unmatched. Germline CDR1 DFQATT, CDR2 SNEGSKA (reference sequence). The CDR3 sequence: CSGRTSGNPEQYF. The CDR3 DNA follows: TGCAGTGGTAGGACTAGCGGGAATCCCGAGCAGTACTTC.

The CDR3 region has the DNA TGTGCCAGCAGTCCGCGGACAGGGCACTACGAGCAGTACTTC. Its protein product is CASSPRTGHYEQYF. The V gene is TRBV28, the J gene TRBJ2-7; 8 bases are shared with TRBD1. Looked up from germline, CDR1 is MDHEN and CDR2 is SYDVKM. The CDR3 is 14 residues long. V dropped 5 bases and J dropped 3; count of bases not matched to a gene: 6.

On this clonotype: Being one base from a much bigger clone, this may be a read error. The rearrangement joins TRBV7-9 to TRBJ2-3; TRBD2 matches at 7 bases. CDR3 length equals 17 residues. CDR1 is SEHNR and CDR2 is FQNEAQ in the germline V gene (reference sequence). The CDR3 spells CAGSPLGGTRPTDTQYF. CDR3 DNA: TGTGCCGGCAGCCCACTCGGGGGGACGAGGCCCACAGATACGCAGTATTTT.

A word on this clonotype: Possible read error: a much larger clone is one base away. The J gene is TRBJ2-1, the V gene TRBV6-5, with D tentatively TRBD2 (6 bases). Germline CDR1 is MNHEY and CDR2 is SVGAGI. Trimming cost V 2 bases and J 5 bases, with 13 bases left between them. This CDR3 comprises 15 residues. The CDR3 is CASSYRLWGDNEQFF. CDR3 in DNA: TGTGCCAGCAGTTACAGGTTGTGGGGGGACAATGAGCAGTTCTTC.

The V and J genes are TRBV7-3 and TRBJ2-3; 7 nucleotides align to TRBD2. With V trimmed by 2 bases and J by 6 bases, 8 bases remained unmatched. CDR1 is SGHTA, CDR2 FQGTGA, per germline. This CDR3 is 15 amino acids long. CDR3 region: CASSLSASGWDTQYF. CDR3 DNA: TGTGCCAGCAGCTTATCGGCTAGCGGATGGGATACGCAGTATTTT.

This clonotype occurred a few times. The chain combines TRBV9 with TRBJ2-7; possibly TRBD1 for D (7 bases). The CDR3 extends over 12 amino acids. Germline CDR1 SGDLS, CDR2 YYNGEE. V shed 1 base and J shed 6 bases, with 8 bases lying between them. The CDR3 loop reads CASSVQGGEQYF. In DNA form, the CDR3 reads TGTGCCAGCAGCGTACAGGGGGGCGAGCAGTACTTC.

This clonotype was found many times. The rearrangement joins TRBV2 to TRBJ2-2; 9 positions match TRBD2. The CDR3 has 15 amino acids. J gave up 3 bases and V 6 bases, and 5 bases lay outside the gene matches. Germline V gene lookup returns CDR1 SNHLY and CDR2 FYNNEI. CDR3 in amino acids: CASRGAGGDTGELFF. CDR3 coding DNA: TGTGCCAGCAGGGGAGCGGGGGGCGACACCGGGGAGCTGTTTTTT.

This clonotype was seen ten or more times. In DNA form, the CDR3 reads TGTGCCAGCAGCGACCCCGGGGTTAGCAATCAGCCCCAGCATTTT. The encoded protein is CASSDPGVSNQPQHF. The chain has TRBV28 and TRBJ1-5; no clear D gene. The V end was cut by 6 bases, the J end by 0 bases, with 12 bases between. Germline assignment: CDR1 MDHEN and CDR2 SYDVKM. This CDR3 has 15 residues.

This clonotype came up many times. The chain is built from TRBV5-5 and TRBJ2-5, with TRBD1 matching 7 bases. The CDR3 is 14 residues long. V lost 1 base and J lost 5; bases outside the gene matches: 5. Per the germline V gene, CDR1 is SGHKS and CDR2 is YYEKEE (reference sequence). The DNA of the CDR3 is TGTGCCAGCAGCTTGTTAGGGGGCCGGGAGACCCAGTACTTC. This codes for CASSLLGGRETQYF. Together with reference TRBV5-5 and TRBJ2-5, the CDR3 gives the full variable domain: DAGVTQSPTHLIKTRGQQVTLRCSPISGHKSVSWYQQVLGQGPQFIFQYYEKEERGRGNFPDRFSARQFPNYSSELNVNALLLGDSALYLCASSLLGGRETQYFGPGTRLLVL.

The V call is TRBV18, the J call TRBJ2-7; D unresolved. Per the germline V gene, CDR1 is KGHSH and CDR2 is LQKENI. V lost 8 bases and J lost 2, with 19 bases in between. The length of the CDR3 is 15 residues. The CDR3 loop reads CASPRLRVSTYEQYF. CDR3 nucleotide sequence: TGTGCCAGCCCTCGATTAAGGGTTTCAACCTACGAGCAGTACTTC. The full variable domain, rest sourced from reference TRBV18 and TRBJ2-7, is NAGVMQNPRHLVRRRGQEARLRCSPMKGHSHVYWYRQLPEEGLKFMVYLQKENIIDESGMPKERFSAEFPKEGPSILRIQQVVRGDSAAYFCASPRLRVSTYEQYFGPGTRLTVT.